This entry lists 29 T cell receptor beta chains sequenced from one sample in a study of T cells in Graves' hyperthyroidism and ophthalmopathy. Amplification of TCR beta CDR3 regions used RNA as the template. TCR CDR3 regions were first amplified by RT-PCR with HTBI primers. TCRdb analysed the multiplex PCR reads with MiXCR anew, one entry per CDR3 protein. Of hundreds of thousands of distinct CDR3 sequences in the sample, approximately 40% were seen once. Sequencing was performed on blood. These receptor sequences come from a man aged 18 to 30 with Graves' hyperthyroidism.

On this clonotype itself: Being one base from a much bigger clone, this may be a read error. J is TRBJ1-1 and V is TRBV20-1; D is undetermined. The V end was cut by 3 bases, the J end by 1 base, with 9 bases between. Germline V gene sequence: CDR1 DFQATT, CDR2 SNEGSKA (reference sequence). The length of the CDR3 is 13 residues. The CDR3 sequence: CSASRQANTEAFF. The CDR3, as DNA: TGCAGTGCTAGTAGGCAGGCGAACACTGAAGCTTTCTTT.

This chain joins TRBV10-3 and TRBJ2-2; 10 nucleotides agree with TRBD1. The CDR3 covers 13 residues. V shed 10 bases, J shed 7 bases, and the junction held 6 bases outside the gene matches. Germline V gene data show CDR1 as ENHRY and CDR2 as SYGVKD. The CDR3 coding sequence is TGTGCCACCGGGACAGGGGATGGCGGGGAGCTGTTTTTT. Its translation: CATGTGDGGELFF.

This chain joins TRBV7-9 and TRBJ2-1, with D possibly matching TRBD2 (6 bases). The CDR3 runs 13 residues. Per germline, CDR1 SEHNR and CDR2 FQNEAQ (reference sequence). The ends were cut back, 6 bases at V and 4 bases at J, with 10 bases in the middle. CDR3 residues: CASRGGRYNEQFF. CDR3 DNA: TGTGCCAGCAGGGGGGGAAGATACAATGAGCAGTTCTTC.

There are a few counts of this clonotype. The gene calls are TRBV7-2 and TRBJ2-7; 10 nucleotides align to TRBD2. The junction had 8 bases not matched to a gene; V was cut back by 4 bases and J by 2 bases. The CDR3 is made up of 16 amino acids. The germline gives CDR1 SGHTA, CDR2 FQGNSA. The CDR3 DNA sequence: TGTGCCAGCAGCTCCCGAATAGCGGGGGGCCCCTACGAGCAGTACTTC. This gives the protein CASSSRIAGGPYEQYF.

The rearrangement uses TRBV24-1 and TRBJ1-5; maybe TRBD1 (5 bases). V was pared by 7 bases and J by 11 bases, with 17 bases between. Germline assignment: CDR1 KGHDR and CDR2 SFDVKD. CDR3 length equals 13 residues. CDR3 bases: TGTGCCACCAGGGGAGGGGAGGGCAAGACCCAGCATTTT. It yields the protein CATRGGEGKTQHF.

The V call is TRBV6-5, the J call TRBJ1-5; D remains ambiguous. Germline values: CDR1 MNHEY, CDR2 SVGAGI. The CDR3 spans 15 residues. Trimming took 5 bases from V and 0 from J, leaving 11 bases between them. The CDR3, as DNA: TGTGCCAGCAGTGAAAGGGTACTTAGCAATCAGCCCCAGCATTTT. Amino acid sequence: CASSERVLSNQPQHF.

DNA of the CDR3: TGCAGCGTTCAGGCAGGGCTCACTGAAGCTTTCTTT. Translated: CSVQAGLTEAFF. V usage is TRBV29-1 and J usage is TRBJ1-1; the D gene is possibly TRBD1 (5 bases). In germline, CDR1 is SQVTM, CDR2 ANQGSEA. This CDR3 has 12 residues. The V end was cut by 5 bases, the J end by 4 bases, with 11 bases between.

This rearrangement joins TRBV20-1 to TRBJ2-7; either TRBD1 or TRBD2 may fit D (5 bases each). The CDR3 has 14 amino acids. Deletions cut 3 bases from V and 1 base from J, with 13 bases between. The germline CDR1 and CDR2 sequences are DFQATT and SNEGSKA (reference sequence). As DNA, the CDR3 is TGCAGTGCTAGGACGGGACCGTCATCCTACGAGCAGTACTTC. It yields the protein CSARTGPSSYEQYF.

The table lists this clonotype with a few counts. The chain combines TRBV4-1 with TRBJ1-2; 7 positions match TRBD1. CDR1 is MGHRA, CDR2 YSYEKL, per germline. V lost 6 bases to trimming and J lost 0 bases; unmatched junction nucleotides: 4. CDR3 length: 14 amino acids. CDR3 in amino acids: CASSNRGTNYGYTF. CDR3 nucleotide sequence: TGCGCCAGCAGTAACAGGGGAACTAACTATGGCTACACCTTC.

A few counts support this clonotype. The chain couples TRBV19 to TRBJ2-5, with D possibly TRBD2 on 6 matching bases. Germline values: CDR1 LNHDA, CDR2 SQIVND (reference sequence). V gave up 4 bases and J gave up 1 base, with 13 bases separating them. This CDR3 spans 15 amino acids. CDR3 bases: TGTGCCAGTAGTACTCGGAGGGGATCCCAAGAGACCCAGTACTTC. Translated, it gives CASSTRRGSQETQYF.

This clonotype was detected many times. This chain links TRBV10-3 with TRBJ1-6, with no clear D. The V gene lost 5 bases and the J gene lost 5 bases, with 7 bases spanning the gap. CDR3 length: 13 amino acids. Germline lookup yields CDR1 ENHRY and CDR2 SYGVKD. In DNA, the CDR3 is TGTGCCATCAGTAGCCAGGATAATTCACCCCTCCACTTT. This translates into CAISSQDNSPLHF.

The V call is TRBV20-1, the J call TRBJ2-7; D possibly uses TRBD1 or TRBD2 (5 bases each). The V gene lost 3 bases and the J gene lost 2 bases, with 8 bases spanning the gap. The CDR3 covers 12 residues. Germline V gene lookup returns CDR1 DFQATT and CDR2 SNEGSKA (reference sequence). The DNA for the CDR3 is TGCAGTGCTAGGGGGGACGCCTACGAGCAGTACTTC. It translates to CSARGDAYEQYF.

This clonotype showed up just a few times. The chain carries TRBV5-1 and TRBJ2-7; D is unresolved. The length of the CDR3 is 12 residues. Germline V gene lookup returns CDR1 SGHRS and CDR2 YFSETQ. V lost 4 bases and J lost 6, with 11 bases in between. The CDR3 DNA reads as TGCGCCAGCAGCGGCGACGCGGTCGAGCAGTACTTC. This gives the protein CASSGDAVEQYF.

This chain joins TRBV2 and TRBJ2-2; D is perhaps TRBD2 (6 bases). CDR1 and CDR2 (germline): SNHLY, FYNNEI. The CDR3 runs to 15 residues. Trimming shortened V by 5 bases and J by 4 bases, and 14 bases separated the two germline ends. CDR3 sequence reads: CASSFGGISTGELFF. The CDR3 region has the DNA TGTGCCAGCAGTTTCGGGGGAATCAGCACCGGGGAGCTGTTTTTT.

J is TRBJ1-5 and V is TRBV19, with TRBD1 matching over 9 bases. J was trimmed by 4 bases and V by 5 bases; bases with no gene match: 9. Per germline, CDR1 LNHDA and CDR2 SQIVND (reference sequence). The CDR3 spans 16 residues. The CDR3 region is CASSFLGQGRNQPQHF. Written as DNA, the CDR3 is TGTGCCAGTAGTTTTTTGGGACAGGGTAGGAATCAGCCCCAGCATTTT.

The rearrangement uses TRBV7-3 and TRBJ2-2, with a weak D call TRBD2 (5 bases). Germline lookup yields CDR1 SGHTA and CDR2 FQGTGA. The CDR3 spans 13 residues. Trimming pared 6 bases from V and 4 bases from J, leaving 9 bases between. The CDR3 is CASRRTSTGELFF. CDR3 DNA: TGTGCCAGCAGGAGAACTAGCACCGGGGAGCTGTTTTTT.

This chain joins TRBV6-5 and TRBJ2-5, with D possibly being TRBD2 (6 bases). V lost 2 bases and J lost 5, with 12 bases in between. This CDR3 region has 14 residues. Germline-derived CDR1 and CDR2 are MNHEY and SVGAGI. CDR3 loop: CASSYGGAEETQYF. The DNA of the CDR3 is TGTGCCAGCAGTTACGGCGGGGCGGAGGAGACCCAGTACTTC.

This chain connects TRBV2 to TRBJ2-7; D is unclear. V was shortened by 5 bases and J by 6 bases, with 11 bases between the two germline ends. CDR1 and CDR2 (germline): SNHLY, FYNNEI. This CDR3 is 12 amino acids long. The CDR3 DNA is TGTGCCAGCAGTCCCATGGGTGGCGAGCAGTACTTC. As protein: CASSPMGGEQYF.

The chain uses TRBV5-1 and TRBJ1-5; D unresolved. The germline V gene encodes CDR1 SGHRS and CDR2 YFSETQ. V was shortened by 4 bases and J by 5 bases, with 16 bases between the two germline ends. The length of the CDR3 is 15 residues. CDR3 sequence (DNA): TGCGCCAGCAGCCCTCAAGGAGTGATCGATCAGCCCCAGCATTTT. It yields the protein CASSPQGVIDQPQHF.

The chain has TRBV6-5 and TRBJ1-1, with D unresolved. The length of the CDR3 is 13 residues. V was clipped by 5 bases and J by 8 bases, with 15 bases between them. Germline lookup yields CDR1 MNHEY and CDR2 SVGAGI. In nucleotides, the CDR3 is TGTGCCAGCAGTCCCCGGGCTCTGGGAGAAGCTTTCTTT. It encodes CASSPRALGEAFF.

This clonotype was seen more than once but under ten times. The gene calls are TRBV13 and TRBJ2-7, with TRBD2 identical over 8 bases. CDR1 is PRHDT and CDR2 is FYEKMQ in the germline V gene (reference sequence). V shed 5 bases, J shed 5 bases, and the junction held 5 bases outside the gene matches. The CDR3 totals 13 residues. The CDR3 spells CASSRTSFHEQYF. The DNA for the CDR3 is TGTGCCAGCAGCCGGACTAGCTTCCACGAGCAGTACTTC.

This clonotype was picked up one time. The V call is TRBV2, the J call TRBJ1-4, with D possibly being TRBD1 (5 bases). In germline, CDR1 is SNHLY, CDR2 FYNNEI. V gave up 8 bases and J gave up 7 bases, with 17 bases separating them. The CDR3 extends over 14 amino acids. The DNA of the CDR3 is TGTGCCAGCTCCGAGGGCAGGGACGGTGAAAAACTGTTTTTT. As protein: CASSEGRDGEKLFF. Full variable domain (remainder filled in from reference TRBV2 and TRBJ1-4): EPEVTQTPSHQVTQMGQEVILRCVPISNHLYFYWYRQILGQKVEFLVSFYNNEISEKSEIFDDQFSVERPDGSNFTLKIRSTKLEDSAMYFCASSEGRDGEKLFFGSGTQLSVL.

This chain joins TRBV2 and TRBJ2-7; 7 nucleotides line up with TRBD1. The CDR3 sequence is 14 residues long. CDR1 SNHLY and CDR2 FYNNEI come from the germline V gene. The V segment lost 7 bases and the J segment 7 bases; nucleotides outside the gene matches: 13. Here the CDR3 DNA reads TGTGCCAGCAAAACACAGGGGCCGGTTAATGAGCAGTACTTC. Translation gives CASKTQGPVNEQYF. Drawing the rest from reference TRBV2 and TRBJ2-7, the complete variable domain is EPEVTQTPSHQVTQMGQEVILRCVPISNHLYFYWYRQILGQKVEFLVSFYNNEISEKSEIFDDQFSVERPDGSNFTLKIRSTKLEDSAMYFCASKTQGPVNEQYFGPGTRLTVT.

This clonotype was counted many times. The chain combines TRBV20-1 with TRBJ1-4, with D hard to call. V lost 3 bases and J 2 bases, leaving 7 bases between the germline ends. The CDR3 has 13 amino acids. The V gene's germline CDR1 is DFQATT and CDR2 SNEGSKA (reference sequence). CDR3: CSARADTNEKLFF. Written as DNA, the CDR3 is TGCAGTGCTAGGGCCGATACTAATGAAAAACTGTTTTTT.

At least ten counts were recorded for this clonotype. The V call is TRBV10-3, the J call TRBJ1-2; unclear D gene. Trimming pared 3 bases from V and 2 bases from J, leaving 10 bases between. The CDR3 is made up of 14 amino acids. Germline loops: CDR1 ENHRY, CDR2 SYGVKD. The CDR3 reads CAISDNDGNYGYTF. CDR3 in DNA: TGTGCCATCAGTGATAATGACGGAAACTATGGCTACACCTTC.

This clonotype was seen repeatedly, ten times or more. This chain joins TRBV7-3 and TRBJ2-2; perhaps TRBD1 as D (6 bases). Germline V gives CDR1 SGHTA, CDR2 FQGTGA. The CDR3 has 15 amino acids. V was clipped by 5 bases and J by 4 bases, with 14 bases between them. The CDR3 DNA is TGTGCCAGCAGCGTGGACAGTAGGGGCACCGGGGAGCTGTTTTTT. Protein sequence: CASSVDSRGTGELFF.

This clonotype was seen repeatedly, ten times or more. The chain employs TRBV7-6 and TRBJ2-7; 8 nucleotides align to TRBD2. Trimming took 1 base from V and 3 from J; bases not matched to a gene: 5. In germline, CDR1 is SGHVS, CDR2 FNYEAQ. CDR3 length equals 15 residues. CDR3 coding DNA: TGTGCCAGCAGCTTAGGCGGTAGCGGGGACTACGAGCAGTACTTC. Translating it yields CASSLGGSGDYEQYF. The full variable domain, in which reference TRBV7-6 and TRBJ2-7 provide the parts outside the CDR3, is GAGVSQSPRYKVTKRGQDVALRCDPISGHVSLYWYRQALGQGPEFLTYFNYEAQQDKSGLPNDRFSAERPEGSISTLTIQRTEQRDSAMYRCASSLGGSGDYEQYFGPGTRLTVT.

This CDR3 reads CSANGGGGNQPQHF. In DNA form, the CDR3 reads TGCAGCGCAAATGGAGGGGGGGGCAATCAGCCCCAGCATTTT. The chain is built from TRBV29-1 and TRBJ1-5, with a possible D match to TRBD1 (6 bases). The germline V and J ends were trimmed by 7 bases and 2 bases, with 15 bases remaining between them. Germline assignment: CDR1 SQVTM and CDR2 ANQGSEA. There are 14 residues in the CDR3.

This clonotype came up many times. The genes are TRBV15 and TRBJ2-5; the D gene is possibly TRBD2 (6 bases). V was shortened by 2 bases and J by 4 bases, with 11 bases between the two germline ends. The germline CDR1 and CDR2 sequences are LNHNV and YYDKDF (reference sequence). The CDR3 is 14 residues long. The CDR3 nucleotides read TGTGCCACCAGCAGACCCGGAGGGGTAGAGACCCAGTACTTC. Protein: CATSRPGGVETQYF.